This is a list of T cell receptor beta chains from one sample in a study of T cell changes during pregnancy in multiple sclerosis. Some clones are missing from TCRdb's copy, which holds only in-frame ones; the method was immunoSEQ multiplex PCR. The sample contains just under 65,000 clones, around 91% of which appear only once. The sequenced sample was peripheral blood, obtained in the second trimester of pregnancy. These receptors were obtained from a female donor in good health, enrolled as a control in a pregnancy study. CDR3s include the opening cysteine and the closing phenylalanine or tryptophan. The order of the fields is V gene, J gene, clone size, D gene, CDR3 protein, CDR3 DNA. A D gene is named only where the DNA matches it firmly. Clone size, where shown, is once, few, many, or a class for clones that have expanded.

V gene: TRBV27
J gene: TRBJ1-1
clone size: .
D gene: .
CDR3 protein: CASSLSVNTEAFF
CDR3 DNA: TGTGCCAGCAGTTTATCTGTAAACACTGAAGCTTTCTTT

V gene: TRBV6-4
J gene: TRBJ2-1
clone size: .
D gene: .
CDR3 protein: CASSDTPDTAYNEQFF
CDR3 DNA: TGTGCCAGCAGCGACACCCCCGACACAGCTTACAATGAGCAGTTCTTC

V gene: TRBV10-3
J gene: TRBJ2-1
clone size: .
D gene: .
CDR3 protein: CAISETRGERGQFF
CDR3 DNA: TGTGCCATCAGTGAGACGCGGGGCGAAAGGGGGCAGTTCTTC

V gene: TRBV18
J gene: TRBJ2-1
clone size: .
D gene: TRBD1
CDR3 protein: CASSPGTAAYNEQFF
CDR3 DNA: TGTGCCAGCTCACCCGGGACAGCGGCCTACAATGAGCAGTTCTTC

V gene: TRBV5-5
J gene: TRBJ2-1
clone size: .
D gene: .
CDR3 protein: CASSLAGVAFHEQFF
CDR3 DNA: TGTGCCAGCAGCTTGGCCGGGGTGGCGTTCCATGAGCAGTTCTTC

V gene: TRBV6-5
J gene: TRBJ1-4
clone size: .
D gene: TRBD1
CDR3 protein: CASSSRSGTGGEKLFF
CDR3 DNA: TGTGCCAGCAGTTCACGTTCCGGGACAGGGGGGGAAAAACTGTTTTTT

V gene: TRBV6-4
J gene: TRBJ1-2
clone size: .
D gene: TRBD1
CDR3 protein: CASRPQGLIGGYTF
CDR3 DNA: TGTGCCAGCAGGCCACAGGGGTTGATCGGTGGCTACACCTTC

V gene: TRBV2
J gene: TRBJ1-5
clone size: .
D gene: .
CDR3 protein: CASTLGGNQPQHF
CDR3 DNA: TGTGCCAGCACCCTAGGCGGCAATCAGCCCCAGCATTTT

V gene: TRBV28
J gene: TRBJ2-5
clone size: .
D gene: .
CDR3 protein: CASSHPNQGQETQYF
CDR3 DNA: TGTGCCAGCAGTCACCCCAACCAGGGCCAAGAGACCCAGTACTTC

V gene: TRBV29-1
J gene: TRBJ2-7
clone size: .
D gene: .
CDR3 protein: CSVGWGDLVQYF
CDR3 DNA: TGCAGCGTTGGATGGGGGGATTTAGTGCAGTACTTC

V gene: TRBV6-6
J gene: TRBJ1-1
clone size: .
D gene: .
CDR3 protein: CASSYRSSFEAFF
CDR3 DNA: TGTGCCAGCAGTTACCGGAGCTCATTTGAAGCTTTCTTT

V gene: TRBV6-1
J gene: TRBJ2-7
clone size: .
D gene: .
CDR3 protein: CASTSSFSSYEQYF
CDR3 DNA: TGTGCCAGCACCTCATCCTTTAGCTCCTACGAGCAGTACTTC

V gene: TRBV7-6
J gene: TRBJ1-2
clone size: .
D gene: TRBD1
CDR3 protein: CASSSRQGRDYGYTF
CDR3 DNA: TGTGCCAGCAGCTCACGACAGGGGAGGGACTATGGCTACACCTTC

V gene: TRBV5-1
J gene: TRBJ2-7
clone size: .
D gene: .
CDR3 protein: CASSLESWRRPYEQYF
CDR3 DNA: TGCGCCAGCAGCTTGGAATCGTGGCGGAGACCCTACGAGCAGTACTTC

V gene: TRBV14
J gene: TRBJ1-1
clone size: .
D gene: .
CDR3 protein: CASSQSLFTEAFF
CDR3 DNA: TGTGCCAGCAGCCAATCCCTTTTCACTGAAGCTTTCTTT

V gene: TRBV27
J gene: TRBJ2-7
clone size: .
D gene: .
CDR3 protein: CASSLARTYEQYF
CDR3 DNA: TGTGCCAGCAGTTTGGCCCGCACCTACGAGCAGTACTTC

V gene: TRBV7-9
J gene: TRBJ2-4
clone size: .
D gene: TRBD1
CDR3 protein: CASSLGQGENIQYF
CDR3 DNA: TGTGCCAGCAGCCTCGGACAGGGTGAAAACATTCAGTACTTC

V gene: TRBV9
J gene: TRBJ2-5
clone size: .
D gene: TRBD1
CDR3 protein: CASSEYGQGGETQYF
CDR3 DNA: TGTGCCAGCAGCGAATACGGACAGGGAGGAGAGACCCAGTACTTC

V gene: TRBV14
J gene: TRBJ2-1
clone size: .
D gene: .
CDR3 protein: CASSQVDEQFF
CDR3 DNA: TGTGCCAGCAGCCAAGTCGATGAGCAGTTCTTC

V gene: TRBV4-1
J gene: TRBJ1-4
clone size: once
D gene: TRBD1
CDR3 protein: CASSLRDRPTNEKLFF
CDR3 DNA: TGCGCCAGCAGCCTAAGGGACAGGCCAACTAATGAAAAACTGTTTTTT

V gene: TRBV19
J gene: TRBJ2-5
clone size: .
D gene: .
CDR3 protein: CASSTRGTQYF
CDR3 DNA: TGTGCCAGTAGTACGAGAGGGACCCAGTACTTC

V gene: TRBV6-5
J gene: TRBJ2-1
clone size: .
D gene: TRBD2
CDR3 protein: CASSYSETSGNEQFF
CDR3 DNA: TGTGCCAGCAGTTACTCTGAGACTAGCGGGAATGAGCAGTTCTTC

V gene: TRBV19
J gene: TRBJ1-1
clone size: once
D gene: TRBD1
CDR3 protein: CASYDLRGENTEAFF
CDR3 DNA: TGTGCCAGTTACGACCTCAGGGGGGAAAACACTGAAGCTTTCTTT

V gene: TRBV6-5
J gene: TRBJ2-7
clone size: .
D gene: .
CDR3 protein: CASRRSGASYEQYF
CDR3 DNA: TGTGCCAGCAGACGCTCAGGGGCGTCCTACGAGCAGTACTTC

V gene: TRBV5-1
J gene: TRBJ2-3
clone size: .
D gene: TRBD2
CDR3 protein: CASSWTSGSTDTQYF
CDR3 DNA: TGCGCCAGCAGCTGGACTAGCGGGAGCACAGATACGCAGTATTTT

V gene: TRBV27
J gene: TRBJ2-3
clone size: .
D gene: TRBD1
CDR3 protein: CASRWGQGLGDTQYF
CDR3 DNA: TGTGCCAGCAGGTGGGGACAGGGTTTGGGAGATACGCAGTATTTT

V gene: TRBV2
J gene: TRBJ2-7
clone size: few
D gene: TRBD1
CDR3 protein: CASQDRIDEQYF
CDR3 DNA: TGTGCCAGCCAGGACAGGATCGACGAGCAGTACTTC

V gene: TRBV27
J gene: TRBJ2-2
clone size: .
D gene: .
CDR3 protein: CASSLYRRGAGELFF
CDR3 DNA: TGTGCCAGCAGTTTATATAGGAGGGGTGCCGGGGAGCTGTTTTTT

V gene: TRBV7-8
J gene: TRBJ2-7
clone size: .
D gene: TRBD1
CDR3 protein: CASSLPSTGGTYEQYF
CDR3 DNA: TGTGCCAGCAGCCTCCCTTCGACAGGGGGTACCTACGAGCAGTACTTC

V gene: TRBV2
J gene: TRBJ2-7
clone size: .
D gene: .
CDR3 protein: CASKSDTYEQYF
CDR3 DNA: TGTGCCAGCAAATCGGACACCTACGAGCAGTACTTC

V gene: TRBV6-1
J gene: TRBJ2-3
clone size: .
D gene: TRBD2
CDR3 protein: CASSEATSGSTDTQYF
CDR3 DNA: TGTGCCAGCAGTGAAGCGACTAGCGGGAGCACAGATACGCAGTATTTT

V gene: TRBV2
J gene: TRBJ2-1
clone size: .
D gene: TRBD1
CDR3 protein: CASLRTGDYNEQFF
CDR3 DNA: TGTGCCAGTCTGAGGACAGGGGATTACAATGAGCAGTTCTTC

V gene: TRBV7-8
J gene: TRBJ1-1
clone size: .
D gene: TRBD1
CDR3 protein: CASSLFGTVNTEAFF
CDR3 DNA: TGTGCCAGCAGCTTATTTGGGACAGTTAACACTGAAGCTTTCTTT

V gene: TRBV10-1
J gene: TRBJ1-1
clone size: .
D gene: TRBD1
CDR3 protein: CASSGNRGRTEAFF
CDR3 DNA: TGCGCCAGCAGTGGTAACAGGGGGCGGACTGAAGCTTTCTTT

V gene: TRBV7-9
J gene: TRBJ1-2
clone size: .
D gene: .
CDR3 protein: CASSASFRANGYTF
CDR3 DNA: TGTGCCAGCAGCGCGTCCTTCAGGGCAAATGGCTACACCTTC

V gene: TRBV7-8
J gene: TRBJ2-7
clone size: .
D gene: TRBD2
CDR3 protein: CASSPKLAGGYEQYF
CDR3 DNA: TGTGCCAGCAGCCCTAAATTAGCGGGGGGCTACGAGCAGTACTTC

V gene: TRBV27
J gene: TRBJ1-2
clone size: .
D gene: .
CDR3 protein: CASSEEMGGYGYTF
CDR3 DNA: TGTGCCAGCAGTGAAGAAATGGGAGGCTATGGCTACACCTTC

V gene: TRBV2
J gene: TRBJ1-1
clone size: .
D gene: .
CDR3 protein: CASSEFWGGETEAFF
CDR3 DNA: TGTGCCAGCAGTGAATTTTGGGGAGGAGAAACTGAAGCTTTCTTT

V gene: TRBV9
J gene: TRBJ1-1
clone size: .
D gene: .
CDR3 protein: CASSPHGVGLNTEAFF
CDR3 DNA: TGTGCCAGCAGCCCCCACGGGGTCGGGTTGAACACTGAAGCTTTCTTT

V gene: TRBV6-6
J gene: TRBJ1-6
clone size: .
D gene: .
CDR3 protein: CASSTPEADYNSPLHF
CDR3 DNA: TGTGCCAGCAGTACCCCCGAGGCAGACTATAATTCACCCCTCCACTTT

V gene: TRBV7-9
J gene: TRBJ2-1
clone size: .
D gene: .
CDR3 protein: CASRSPGVDLEFF
CDR3 DNA: TGTGCCAGCAGATCTCCAGGGGTGGATTTAGAGTTCTTC

V gene: TRBV7-9
J gene: TRBJ1-1
clone size: .
D gene: .
CDR3 protein: CASSLAGSEAFF
CDR3 DNA: TGTGCCAGCTCCCTGGCGGGGAGTGAAGCTTTCTTT

V gene: TRBV18
J gene: TRBJ2-1
clone size: .
D gene: .
CDR3 protein: CASSLGGNEQFF
CDR3 DNA: TGTGCCAGCTCACTGGGGGGCAATGAGCAGTTCTTC

V gene: TRBV7-6
J gene: TRBJ1-1
clone size: once
D gene: TRBD1
CDR3 protein: CASSAGQGGTEAFF
CDR3 DNA: TGTGCCAGCAGCGCGGGACAGGGTGGTACTGAAGCTTTCTTT

V gene: TRBV27
J gene: TRBJ1-2
clone size: .
D gene: .
CDR3 protein: CASSRQDSYGYTF
CDR3 DNA: TGTGCCAGCAGTCGACAGGACTCTTATGGCTACACCTTC

V gene: TRBV5-6
J gene: TRBJ1-5
clone size: .
D gene: .
CDR3 protein: CASSLGLTNDQPQHF
CDR3 DNA: TGTGCCAGCAGCTTGGGACTGACGAACGATCAGCCCCAGCATTTT

V gene: TRBV6-1
J gene: TRBJ1-4
clone size: .
D gene: .
CDR3 protein: CASSEAWRGGEKLFF
CDR3 DNA: TGTGCCAGCAGTGAAGCATGGCGGGGAGGCGAAAAACTGTTTTTT

V gene: TRBV14
J gene: TRBJ2-1
clone size: .
D gene: .
CDR3 protein: CASSLSRNEQFF
CDR3 DNA: TGTGCCAGCAGCCTAAGTAGAAATGAGCAGTTCTTC

V gene: TRBV6-1
J gene: TRBJ1-1
clone size: .
D gene: TRBD1
CDR3 protein: CASRAGQGVNTEAFF
CDR3 DNA: TGTGCCAGCAGGGCAGGACAGGGCGTGAACACTGAAGCTTTCTTT

V gene: TRBV19
J gene: TRBJ2-7
clone size: .
D gene: .
CDR3 protein: CASSTTGRKNEQYF
CDR3 DNA: TGTGCCAGTAGTACGACGGGTCGGAAAAACGAGCAGTACTTC

V gene: TRBV15
J gene: TRBJ1-1
clone size: .
D gene: .
CDR3 protein: CATSRDRGNTEAFF
CDR3 DNA: TGTGCCACCAGCAGAGACAGGGGCAACACTGAAGCTTTCTTT

V gene: TRBV20-1
J gene: TRBJ1-1
clone size: few
D gene: .
CDR3 protein: CSAKRGTEAFF
CDR3 DNA: TGCAGTGCAAAGCGGGGGACTGAAGCTTTCTTT

V gene: TRBV9
J gene: TRBJ1-3
clone size: .
D gene: .
CDR3 protein: CASSSNSQEASSGNTIYF
CDR3 DNA: TGTGCCAGCAGCTCCAACTCGCAAGAGGCCAGCTCTGGAAACACCATATATTTT

V gene: TRBV5-6
J gene: TRBJ2-3
clone size: .
D gene: .
CDR3 protein: CASSWGRAGRGTQYF
CDR3 DNA: TGTGCCAGCAGCTGGGGCAGGGCGGGACGGGGTACGCAGTATTTT

V gene: TRBV11-2
J gene: TRBJ1-1
clone size: .
D gene: .
CDR3 protein: CASSLESRVAEAFF
CDR3 DNA: TGTGCCAGCAGCTTAGAATCCAGGGTTGCTGAAGCTTTCTTT

V gene: TRBV5-1
J gene: TRBJ2-2
clone size: .
D gene: TRBD2
CDR3 protein: CASSLRSGTSTNTGELFF
CDR3 DNA: TGCGCCAGCAGCTTGAGGAGCGGGACTAGCACGAACACCGGGGAGCTGTTTTTT

V gene: TRBV7-8
J gene: TRBJ2-7
clone size: .
D gene: TRBD1
CDR3 protein: CASSKRQGNYEQYF
CDR3 DNA: TGTGCCAGCAGCAAAAGACAGGGGAACTACGAGCAGTACTTC

V gene: TRBV10-1
J gene: TRBJ1-5
clone size: .
D gene: TRBD1
CDR3 protein: CASSTGDQPQHF
CDR3 DNA: TGCGCCAGCAGCACAGGGGATCAGCCCCAGCATTTT

V gene: TRBV5-1
J gene: TRBJ1-6
clone size: .
D gene: .
CDR3 protein: CASSFIRGGADKDSPLHF
CDR3 DNA: TGCGCCAGCAGCTTTATCAGAGGAGGAGCCGATAAGGATTCACCCCTCCACTTT

V gene: TRBV6-5
J gene: TRBJ2-7
clone size: .
D gene: .
CDR3 protein: CASSSLQGTEQYF
CDR3 DNA: TGTGCCAGCAGTTCTTTGCAGGGAACCGAGCAGTACTTC